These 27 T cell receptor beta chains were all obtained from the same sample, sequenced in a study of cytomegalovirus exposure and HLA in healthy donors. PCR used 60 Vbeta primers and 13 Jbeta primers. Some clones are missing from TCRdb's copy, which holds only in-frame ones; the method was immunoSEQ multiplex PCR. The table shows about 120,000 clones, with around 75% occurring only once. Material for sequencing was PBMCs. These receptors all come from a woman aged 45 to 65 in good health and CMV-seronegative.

In DNA, the CDR3 is TGTGCCAGCATTCCGGACAGGGGGAACACTGAAGCTTTCTTT. Translating gives CASIPDRGNTEAFF. V usage is TRBV2 and J usage is TRBJ1-1; 9 bases line up with TRBD1. The CDR3 extends over 14 amino acids. The V gene end was trimmed by 7 bases and the J gene end by 1 base; junction bases not matched to a gene: 4. Germline V gene lookup returns CDR1 SNHLY and CDR2 FYNNEI.

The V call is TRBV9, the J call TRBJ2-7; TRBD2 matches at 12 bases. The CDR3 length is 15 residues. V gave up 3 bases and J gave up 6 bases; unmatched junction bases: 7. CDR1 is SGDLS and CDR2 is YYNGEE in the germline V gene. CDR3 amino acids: CASSGRTSGICEQYF. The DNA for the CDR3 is TGTGCCAGCAGCGGACGGACTAGCGGGATTTGCGAGCAGTACTTC.

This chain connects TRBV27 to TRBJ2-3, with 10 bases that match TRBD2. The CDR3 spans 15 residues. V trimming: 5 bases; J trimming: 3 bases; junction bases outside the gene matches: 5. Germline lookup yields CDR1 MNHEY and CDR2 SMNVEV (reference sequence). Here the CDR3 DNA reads TGTGCCAGCAGTACCTCTAGCGGGAGTACAGATACGCAGTATTTT. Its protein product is CASSTSSGSTDTQYF.

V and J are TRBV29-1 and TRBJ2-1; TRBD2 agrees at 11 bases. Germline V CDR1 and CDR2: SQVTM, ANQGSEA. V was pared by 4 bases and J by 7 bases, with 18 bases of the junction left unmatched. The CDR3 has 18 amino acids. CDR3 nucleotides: TGCAGCGTTGTCCTCCCCGGGACTAGCGGAGTCTTGTGGAATGAGCAGTTCTTC. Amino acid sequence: CSVVLPGTSGVLWNEQFF.

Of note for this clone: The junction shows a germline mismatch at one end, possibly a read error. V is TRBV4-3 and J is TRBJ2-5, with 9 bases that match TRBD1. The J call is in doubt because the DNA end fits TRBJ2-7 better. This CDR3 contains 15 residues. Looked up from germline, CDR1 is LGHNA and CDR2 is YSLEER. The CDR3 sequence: CASSKDRGSSYEQYF. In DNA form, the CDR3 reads TGCGCCAGCAGCAAAGACAGGGGGTCATCCTACGAGCAGTACTTC.

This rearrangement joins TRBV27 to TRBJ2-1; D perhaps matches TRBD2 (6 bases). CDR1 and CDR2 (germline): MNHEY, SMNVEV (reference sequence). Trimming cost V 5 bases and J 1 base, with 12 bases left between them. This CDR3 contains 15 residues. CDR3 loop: CASSRLVRSYNEQFF. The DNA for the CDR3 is TGTGCCAGCAGTCGACTAGTAAGGTCCTACAATGAGCAGTTCTTC.

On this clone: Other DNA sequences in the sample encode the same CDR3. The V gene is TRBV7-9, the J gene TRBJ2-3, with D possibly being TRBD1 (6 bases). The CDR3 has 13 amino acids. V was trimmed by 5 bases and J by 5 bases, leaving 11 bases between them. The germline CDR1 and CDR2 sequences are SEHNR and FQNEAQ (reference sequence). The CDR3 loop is CASSRSGEDTQYF. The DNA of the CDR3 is TGTGCCAGCAGCCGGTCAGGGGAAGATACGCAGTATTTT.

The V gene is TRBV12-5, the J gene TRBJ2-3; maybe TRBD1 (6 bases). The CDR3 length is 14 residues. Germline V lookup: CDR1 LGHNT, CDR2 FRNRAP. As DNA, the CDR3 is TGTGCCAACGTCCGGGACACGGCGACAGATACGCAGTATTTT. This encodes CANVRDTATDTQYF.

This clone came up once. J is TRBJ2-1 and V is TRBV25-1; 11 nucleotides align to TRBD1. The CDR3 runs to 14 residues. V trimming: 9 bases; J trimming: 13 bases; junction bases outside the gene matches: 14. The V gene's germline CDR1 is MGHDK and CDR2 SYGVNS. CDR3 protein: CASIAGTGGFPQFF. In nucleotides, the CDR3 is TGTGCCAGTATAGCCGGGACAGGGGGTTTTCCCCAGTTCTTC.

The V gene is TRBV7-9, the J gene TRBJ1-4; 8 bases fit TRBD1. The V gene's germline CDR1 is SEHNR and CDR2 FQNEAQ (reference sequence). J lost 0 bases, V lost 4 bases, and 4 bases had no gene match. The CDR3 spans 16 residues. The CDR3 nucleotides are TGTGCCAGCAGCTGGGGACAGGTTGCAACTAATGAAAAACTGTTTTTT. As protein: CASSWGQVATNEKLFF. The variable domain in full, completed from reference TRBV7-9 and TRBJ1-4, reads DTGVSQNPRHKITKRGQNVTFRCDPISEHNRLYWYRQTLGQGPEFLTYFQNEAQLEKSRLLSDRFSAERPKGSFSTLEIQRTEQGDSAMYLCASSWGQVATNEKLFFGSGTQLSVL.

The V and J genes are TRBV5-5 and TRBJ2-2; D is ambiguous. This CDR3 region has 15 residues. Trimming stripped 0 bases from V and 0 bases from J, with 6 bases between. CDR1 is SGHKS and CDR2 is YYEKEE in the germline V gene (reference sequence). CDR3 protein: CASSLVESNTGELFF. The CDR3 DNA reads TGTGCCAGCAGCTTGGTAGAGTCGAACACCGGGGAGCTGTTTTTT.

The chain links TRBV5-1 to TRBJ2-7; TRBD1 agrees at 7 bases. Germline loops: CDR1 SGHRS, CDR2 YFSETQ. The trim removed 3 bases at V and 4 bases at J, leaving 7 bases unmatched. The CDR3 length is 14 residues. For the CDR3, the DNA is TGCGCCAGCAGCTCCCCGGGACAGCTATACGAGCAGTACTTC. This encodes CASSSPGQLYEQYF.

The CDR3 here is CAWSLVGSTEAFF. In nucleotides, the CDR3 is TGTGCCTGGAGTCTGGTAGGGAGCACTGAAGCTTTCTTT. The chain links TRBV30 to TRBJ1-1; D uncertain. The V end was cut by 2 bases, the J end by 4 bases, with 11 bases between. Germline V CDR1 and CDR2: GTSNPN, SVGIG (reference sequence). The CDR3 sequence is 13 residues long.

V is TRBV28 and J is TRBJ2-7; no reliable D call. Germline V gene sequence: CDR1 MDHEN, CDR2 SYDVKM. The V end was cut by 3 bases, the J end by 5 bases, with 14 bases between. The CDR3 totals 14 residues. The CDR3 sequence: CASSFVGLAHEQYF. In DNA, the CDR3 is TGTGCCAGCAGTTTCGTGGGCCTGGCCCACGAGCAGTACTTC.

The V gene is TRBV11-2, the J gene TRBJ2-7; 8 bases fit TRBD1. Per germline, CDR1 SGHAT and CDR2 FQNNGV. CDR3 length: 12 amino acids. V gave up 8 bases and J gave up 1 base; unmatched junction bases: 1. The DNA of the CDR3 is TGTGCCAGCGGGACAGGTTCCTACGAGCAGTACTTC. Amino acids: CASGTGSYEQYF.

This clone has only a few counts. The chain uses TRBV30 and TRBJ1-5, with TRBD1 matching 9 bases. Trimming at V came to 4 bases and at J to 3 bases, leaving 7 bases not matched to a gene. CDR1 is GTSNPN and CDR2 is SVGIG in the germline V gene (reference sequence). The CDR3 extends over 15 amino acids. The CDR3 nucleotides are TGTGCCTGGAAAAGCCGGGACAGGGACAATCAGCCCCAGCATTTT. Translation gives CAWKSRDRDNQPQHF.

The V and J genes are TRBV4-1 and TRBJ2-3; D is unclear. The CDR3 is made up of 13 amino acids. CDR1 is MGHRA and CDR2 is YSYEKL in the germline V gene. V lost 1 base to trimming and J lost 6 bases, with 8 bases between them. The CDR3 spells CASSQVWADTQYF. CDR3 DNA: TGCGCCAGCAGCCAAGTTTGGGCCGATACGCAGTATTTT.

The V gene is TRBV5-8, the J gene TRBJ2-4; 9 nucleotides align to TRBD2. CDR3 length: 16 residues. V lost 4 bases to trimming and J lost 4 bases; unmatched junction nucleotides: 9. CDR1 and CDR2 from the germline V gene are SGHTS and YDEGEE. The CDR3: CASSERLAAVKNIQYF. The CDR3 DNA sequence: TGTGCCAGCAGCGAAAGACTAGCGGCCGTAAAAAACATTCAGTACTTC.

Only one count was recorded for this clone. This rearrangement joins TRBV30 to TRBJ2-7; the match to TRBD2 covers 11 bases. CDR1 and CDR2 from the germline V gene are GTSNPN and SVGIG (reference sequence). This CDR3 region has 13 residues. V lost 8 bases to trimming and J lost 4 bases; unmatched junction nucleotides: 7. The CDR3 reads CATTSGSGYEQYF. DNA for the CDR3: TGTGCCACCACTAGCGGGAGTGGGTACGAGCAGTACTTC.

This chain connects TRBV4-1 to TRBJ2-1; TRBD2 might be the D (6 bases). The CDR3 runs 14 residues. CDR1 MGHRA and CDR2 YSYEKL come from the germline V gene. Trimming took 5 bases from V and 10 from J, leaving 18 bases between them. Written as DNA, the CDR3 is TGCGCCAGCAGCAAGGGACTCCTAAACTTGGAGCAGTTCTTC. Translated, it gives CASSKGLLNLEQFF.

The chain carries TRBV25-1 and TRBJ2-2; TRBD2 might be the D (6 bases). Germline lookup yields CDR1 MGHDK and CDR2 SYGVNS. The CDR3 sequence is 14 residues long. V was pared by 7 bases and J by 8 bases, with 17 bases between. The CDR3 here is CASTRHGSSGELFF. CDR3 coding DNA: TGTGCCAGCACCCGACACGGGAGTAGTGGGGAGCTGTTTTTT.

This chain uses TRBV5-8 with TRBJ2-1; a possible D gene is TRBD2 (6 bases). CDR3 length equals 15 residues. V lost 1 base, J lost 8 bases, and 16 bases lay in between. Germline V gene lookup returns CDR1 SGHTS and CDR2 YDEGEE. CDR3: CASSLYGRKGDEQFF. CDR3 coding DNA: TGTGCCAGCAGCTTGTACGGGAGAAAAGGCGATGAGCAGTTCTTC.

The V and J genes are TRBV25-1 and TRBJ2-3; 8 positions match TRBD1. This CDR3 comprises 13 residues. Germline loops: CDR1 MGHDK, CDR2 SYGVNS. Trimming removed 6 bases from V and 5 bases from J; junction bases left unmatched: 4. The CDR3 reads CASRDRAQDTQYF. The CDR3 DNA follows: TGTGCCAGCAGGGACAGGGCACAAGATACGCAGTATTTT.

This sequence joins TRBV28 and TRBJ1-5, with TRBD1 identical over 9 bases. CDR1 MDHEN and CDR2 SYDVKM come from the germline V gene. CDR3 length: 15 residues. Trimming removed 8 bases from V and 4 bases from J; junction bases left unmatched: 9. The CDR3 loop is CASDTQGARNQPQHF. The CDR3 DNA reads TGTGCCAGCGACACACAGGGGGCGAGGAATCAGCCCCAGCATTTT.

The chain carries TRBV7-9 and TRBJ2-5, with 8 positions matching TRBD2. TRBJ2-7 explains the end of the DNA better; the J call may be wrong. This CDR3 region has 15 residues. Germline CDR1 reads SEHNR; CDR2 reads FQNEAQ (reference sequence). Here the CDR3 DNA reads TGTGCCAGCAGCTTAGCGCCCAGCGGGAGTTACGAGCAGTACTTC. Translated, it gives CASSLAPSGSYEQYF.

The DNA for the CDR3 is TGTGCCTGGAGTGACCGGGGGTTGTCCTACGAGCAGTACTTC. Translating gives CAWSDRGLSYEQYF. V gene TRBV30 combines with J gene TRBJ2-7; perhaps TRBD2 as D (6 bases). CDR3 length equals 14 residues. Between the trimmed V and J ends, which lost 1 base and 1 base, there was a span of 11 bases. Germline V gene data show CDR1 as GTSNPN and CDR2 as SVGIG (reference sequence).

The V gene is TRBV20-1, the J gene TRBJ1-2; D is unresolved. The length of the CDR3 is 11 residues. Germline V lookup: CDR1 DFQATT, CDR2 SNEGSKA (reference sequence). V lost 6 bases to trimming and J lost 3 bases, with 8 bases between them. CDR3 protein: CSADGDYGYTF. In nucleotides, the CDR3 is TGCAGTGCGGACGGGGACTATGGCTACACCTTC.